These T cell receptor beta chains were read from a single sample in a study of T cell responses to AZD1222 COVID-19 vaccine. Profiled with immunoSEQ multiplex PCR; TCRdb holds only in-frame clones, not every one. The repertoire includes roughly 120,000 clones, around 89% of them detected once, and under 5% sits in the top ten. The sequencing used peripheral blood, collected on day 0 of AZD1222 vaccination. The receptors derive from an adult in good health. CDR3s include the opening cysteine and the closing phenylalanine or tryptophan. The order of the fields is D gene, CDR3 length, J gene, V gene, clone size, CDR3 DNA, CDR3 protein. A D gene is named only where the DNA matches it firmly. The size of a clone is reported for some rows only, either as once, few or many, or as a class for expanded clones.

>TRBD1|14|TRBJ1-6|TRBV6-2/TRBV6-3|-
TGTGCCAGCAGTAAGGAACAGGGGGGATCACCCCTCCACTTT
CASSKEQGGSPLHF
>TRBD1|16|TRBJ1-1|TRBV3-1/TRBV3-2|-
TGTGCCAGCAGCCAGAATACGGGACAGGGTAACACTGAAGCTTTCTTT
CASSQNTGQGNTEAFF
>-|17|TRBJ2-7|TRBV7-9|-
TGTGCCAGCAGCCCCCAACTAGAACTCGGCGGGGTCTACGAGCAGTACTTC
CASSPQLELGGVYEQYF
>-|10|TRBJ2-7|TRBV2|-
TGTGCCAGCAGTGAAGGGGAGCAGTACTTC
CASSEGEQYF
>-|12|TRBJ1-2|TRBV28|-
TGTGCCAGCAGTCTCGGTGGCTATGGCTACACCTTC
CASSLGGYGYTF
>-|13|TRBJ1-1|TRBV28|-
TGTGCCAGCAGTCTCAGGGTTTTCGCTGAAGCTTTCTTT
CASSLRVFAEAFF
>-|12|TRBJ1-3|TRBV28|-
TGTGCCAGCAGTTTTAGGGGAAACACCATATATTTT
CASSFRGNTIYF
>-|10|TRBJ2-5|TRBV2|once
TGTGCCATCAAAGGGGAGACCCAGTACTTC
CAIKGETQYF
>-|16|TRBJ2-2|TRBV7-9|-
TGTGCCAGCAGCACGACTAGTAGGTTCCTTGGCGGGGAGCTGTTTTTT
CASSTTSRFLGGELFF
>-|18|TRBJ2-5|TRBV5-6|-
TGTGCCAGCAGCCCCTTCGTACGGGGGAGAGAGAATAAAGAGACCCAGTACTTC
CASSPFVRGRENKETQYF
>-|15|TRBJ2-1|TRBV4-2|-
TGTGCCAGCAGCCAAGATCAGCAGGACTACAATGAGCAGTTCTTC
CASSQDQQDYNEQFF
>-|13|TRBJ2-3|TRBV24-1|-
TGTGCCACCAGTGGGTTTGGCACAGATACGCAGTATTTT
CATSGFGTDTQYF
>-|13|TRBJ2-7|TRBV2|-
TGTGCCACGGGCCAAAACGAGGGCTACGAGCAGTACTTC
CATGQNEGYEQYF
>-|15|TRBJ2-3|TRBV3-1/TRBV3-2|-
TGTGCCAGCAGCCAAGCACGGGTAAGCACAGATACGCAGTATTTT
CASSQARVSTDTQYF
>-|14|TRBJ2-5|TRBV15|-
TGTGCCACCAGCAGAGTGGGAGGTACGAAGACCCAGTACTTC
CATSRVGGTKTQYF
>-|11|TRBJ1-1|TRBV2|-
TGTGGTGACGGGTCCGACACTGAAGCTTTCTTT
CGDGSDTEAFF
>-|15|TRBJ1-5|TRBV2|-
TGTGCCAGCAGTGACATAAGTGCGTGGGGTCAGCCCCAGCATTTT
CASSDISAWGQPQHF
>TRBD2|16|TRBJ2-7|TRBV9|-
TGTGCCAGCAGCCAATCCGGGACTAGCGGGACCTACGAGCAGTACTTC
CASSQSGTSGTYEQYF
>TRBD1|16|TRBJ2-2|TRBV9|-
TGTGCCAGCAGCGTAGGGACAGGCGCGAACACCGGGGAGCTGTTTTTT
CASSVGTGANTGELFF
>-|14|TRBJ2-5|TRBV19|-
TGTGCCAGTGCGGCCGGGACTGTCCAAGAGACCCAGTACTTC
CASAAGTVQETQYF
>-|18|TRBJ2-6|TRBV7-9|-
TGTGCCAGCAGCGTCCGGGACCGAATTGTCTCTGGGGCCAACGTCCTGACTTTC
CASSVRDRIVSGANVLTF
>-|15|TRBJ2-1|TRBV5-1|-
TGCGCCAGCAGCTTGATTTCGGGCTCCTACAATGAGCAGTTCTTC
CASSLISGSYNEQFF
>-|18|TRBJ1-5|TRBV12-2|-
TGTGCAAGTCGTTGCCTAGCGCGAATAAACAGGATCTATCAGCCCCAGCATTTT
CASRCLARINRIYQPQHF
>-|15|TRBJ2-2|TRBV5-6|-
TGTGCCAGCAGCCGCTGGGGTCAAGGCACCGGGGAGCTGTTTTTT
CASSRWGQGTGELFF
>-|16|TRBJ1-6|TRBV13|-
TGTGCCAGCAGCTTAGTCGCAGGGTCCTATAATTCACCCCTCCACTTT
CASSLVAGSYNSPLHF
>TRBD1|14|TRBJ1-6|TRBV9|-
TGTGCCAGCAGCGTCGACAGGGGAGTTTCACCCCTCCACTTT
CASSVDRGVSPLHF